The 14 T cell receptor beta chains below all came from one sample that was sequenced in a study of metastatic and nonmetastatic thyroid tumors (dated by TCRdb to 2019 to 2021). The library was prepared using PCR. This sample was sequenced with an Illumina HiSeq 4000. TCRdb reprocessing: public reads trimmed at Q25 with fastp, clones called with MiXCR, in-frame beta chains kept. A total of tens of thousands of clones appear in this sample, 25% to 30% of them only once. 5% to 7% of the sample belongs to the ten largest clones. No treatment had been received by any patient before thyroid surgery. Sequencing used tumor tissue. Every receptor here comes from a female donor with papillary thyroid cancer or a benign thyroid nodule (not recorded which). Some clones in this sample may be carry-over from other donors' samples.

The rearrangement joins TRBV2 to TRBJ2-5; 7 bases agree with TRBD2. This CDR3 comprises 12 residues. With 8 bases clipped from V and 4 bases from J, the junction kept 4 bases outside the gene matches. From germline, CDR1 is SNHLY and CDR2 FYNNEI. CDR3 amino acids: CASSSGGETQYF. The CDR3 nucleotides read TGTGCCAGCTCCTCGGGGGGAGAGACCCAGTACTTC.

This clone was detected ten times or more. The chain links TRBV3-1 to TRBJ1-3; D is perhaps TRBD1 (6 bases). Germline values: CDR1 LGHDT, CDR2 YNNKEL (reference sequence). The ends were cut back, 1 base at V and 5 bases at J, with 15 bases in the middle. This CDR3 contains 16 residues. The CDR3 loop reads CASSQGRGGGRNTIYF. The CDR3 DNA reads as TGTGCCAGCAGCCAAGGCCGGGGAGGGGGGCGAAACACCATATATTTT. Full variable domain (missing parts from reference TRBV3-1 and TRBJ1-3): DTAVSQTPKYLVTQMGNDKSIKCEQNLGHDTMYWYKQDSKKFLKIMFSYNNKELIINETVPNRFSPKSPDKAHLNLHINSLELGDSAVYFCASSQGRGGGRNTIYFGEGSWLTVV.

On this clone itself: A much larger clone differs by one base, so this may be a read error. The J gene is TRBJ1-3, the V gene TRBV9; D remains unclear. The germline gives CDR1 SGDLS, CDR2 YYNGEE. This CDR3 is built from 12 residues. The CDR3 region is CASSISGDTIYF. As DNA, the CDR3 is TGTGCCAGCAGCATATCTGGAGACACCATATATTTT.

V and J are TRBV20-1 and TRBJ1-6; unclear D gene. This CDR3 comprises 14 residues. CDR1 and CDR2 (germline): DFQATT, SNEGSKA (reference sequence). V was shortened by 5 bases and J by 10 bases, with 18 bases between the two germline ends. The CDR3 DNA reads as TGCAGTGCTTCCCTACAGCGTTTCGGCTCACCCCTCCACTTT. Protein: CSASLQRFGSPLHF.

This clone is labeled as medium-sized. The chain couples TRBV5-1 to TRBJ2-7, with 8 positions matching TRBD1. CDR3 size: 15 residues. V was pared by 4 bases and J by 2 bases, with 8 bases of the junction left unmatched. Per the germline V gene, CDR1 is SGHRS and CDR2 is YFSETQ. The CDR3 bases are TGCGCCAGCAGCCCTGGACAGGGTTACCCCTACGAGCAGTACTTC. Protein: CASSPGQGYPYEQYF.

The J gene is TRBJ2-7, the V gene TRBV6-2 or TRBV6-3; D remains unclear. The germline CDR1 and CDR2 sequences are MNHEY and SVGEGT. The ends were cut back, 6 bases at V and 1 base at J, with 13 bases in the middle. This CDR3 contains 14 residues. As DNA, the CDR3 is TGTGCCAGCAGGGATGTAGTGGGTTCCTACGAGCAGTACTTC. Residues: CASRDVVGSYEQYF.

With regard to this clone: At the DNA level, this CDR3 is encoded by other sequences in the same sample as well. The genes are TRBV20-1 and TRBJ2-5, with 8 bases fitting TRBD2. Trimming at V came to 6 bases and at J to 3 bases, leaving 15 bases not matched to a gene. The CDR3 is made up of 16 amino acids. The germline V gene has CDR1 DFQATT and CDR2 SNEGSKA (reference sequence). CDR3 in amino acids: CSATLLAEALKETQYF. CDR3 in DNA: TGCAGTGCCACGCTACTAGCGGAGGCACTAAAAGAGACCCAGTACTTC.

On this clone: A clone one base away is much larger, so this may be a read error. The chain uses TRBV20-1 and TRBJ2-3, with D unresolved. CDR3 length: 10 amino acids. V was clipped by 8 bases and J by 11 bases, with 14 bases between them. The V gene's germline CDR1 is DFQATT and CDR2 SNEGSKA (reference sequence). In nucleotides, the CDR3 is TGCAGTACTGGGTCATTTGAGCAGTATTTT. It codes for CSTGSFEQYF.

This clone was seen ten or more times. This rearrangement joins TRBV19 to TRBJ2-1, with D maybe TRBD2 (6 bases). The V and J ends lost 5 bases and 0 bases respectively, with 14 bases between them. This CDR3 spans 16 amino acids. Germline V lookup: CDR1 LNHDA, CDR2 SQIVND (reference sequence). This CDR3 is CASSAWGDSSYNEQFF. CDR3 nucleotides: TGTGCCAGTAGTGCCTGGGGGGATAGCTCCTACAATGAGCAGTTCTTC.

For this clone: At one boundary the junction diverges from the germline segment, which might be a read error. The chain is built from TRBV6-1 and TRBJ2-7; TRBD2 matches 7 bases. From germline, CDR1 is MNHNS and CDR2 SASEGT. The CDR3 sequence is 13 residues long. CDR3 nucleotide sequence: TGTTCCAGCATACTAGGGACTACCTACAAGCAGTACTTC. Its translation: CSSILGTTYKQYF.

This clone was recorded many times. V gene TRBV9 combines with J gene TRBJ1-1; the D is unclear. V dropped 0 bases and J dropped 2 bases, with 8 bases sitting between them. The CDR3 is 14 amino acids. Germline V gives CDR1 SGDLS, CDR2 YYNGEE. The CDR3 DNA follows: TGTGCCAGCAGCGTAGTTCCAGAAAACACTGAAGCTTTCTTT. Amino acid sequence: CASSVVPENTEAFF. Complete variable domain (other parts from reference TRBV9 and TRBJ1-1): DSGVTQTPKHLITATGQRVTLRCSPRSGDLSVYWYQQSLDQGLQFLIQYYNGEERAKGNILERFSAQQFPDLHSELNLSSLELGDSALYFCASSVVPENTEAFFGQGTRLTVV.

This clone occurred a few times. CDR3 residues: CASSRPGPSPLNYGYTF. For the CDR3, the DNA is TGTGCCAGCAGTCGCCCGGGACCTTCCCCCTTAAACTATGGCTACACCTTC. The rearrangement joins TRBV6-2 or TRBV6-3 to TRBJ1-2, with a possible D match to TRBD1 (5 bases). The CDR3 spans 17 residues. The V and J ends lost 5 bases and 2 bases respectively, with 21 bases between them. Germline lookup yields CDR1 MNHEY and CDR2 SVGEGT.

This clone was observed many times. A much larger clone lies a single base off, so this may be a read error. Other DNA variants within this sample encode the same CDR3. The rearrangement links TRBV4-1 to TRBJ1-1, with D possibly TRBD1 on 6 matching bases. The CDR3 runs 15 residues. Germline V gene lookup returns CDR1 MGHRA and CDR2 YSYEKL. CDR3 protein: CASSQGRTASTEAFF. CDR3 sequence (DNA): TGCGCCAGCAGCCAAGGACGGACAGCATCCACTGAGGCTTTCTTT.

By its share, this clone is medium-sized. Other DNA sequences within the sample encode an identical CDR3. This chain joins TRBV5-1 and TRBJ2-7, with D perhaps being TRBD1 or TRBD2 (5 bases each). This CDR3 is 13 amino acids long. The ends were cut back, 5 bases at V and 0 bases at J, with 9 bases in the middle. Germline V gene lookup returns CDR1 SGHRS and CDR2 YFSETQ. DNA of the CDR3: TGCGCCAGCAGAGAGGGGAGCTCCTACGAGCAGTACTTC. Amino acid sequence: CASREGSSYEQYF.